This is a list of T cell receptor beta chains from one sample in a study of T cell responses to AZD1222 COVID-19 vaccine. Clones were sequenced by immunoSEQ multiplex PCR, and TCRdb holds only the in-frame ones, with some missing. The sample lists 93,000 or so clones; 75% to 90% were seen once. The specimen was peripheral blood, collected on day 0 of AZD1222 vaccination. These receptors were collected from an adult in good health. CDR3s include the opening cysteine and the closing phenylalanine or tryptophan. A D gene is named only where the DNA matches it firmly. Clone size appears in some rows only: once, few, many, or a class for an expanded clone.

J: TRBJ2-1
D: TRBD1
size: once
V: TRBV5-1
CDR3: CASSLQGQGDNEQFF
DNA: TGCGCCAGCAGCTTACAGGGACAGGGAGACAATGAGCAGTTCTTC

J: TRBJ1-2
D: .
size: .
V: TRBV6-2/TRBV6-3
CDR3: CASSTDSGYGYTF
DNA: TGTGCCAGCAGTACTGACTCTGGGTATGGCTACACCTTC

J: TRBJ2-1
D: TRBD2
size: few
V: TRBV19
CDR3: CASRPEIAGAYNEQFF
DNA: TGTGCCAGTAGGCCTGAAATAGCGGGGGCGTACAATGAGCAGTTCTTC

J: TRBJ2-3
D: TRBD2
size: .
V: TRBV4-3
CDR3: CASSQEWRGGSDTQYF
DNA: TGCGCCAGCAGCCAAGAGTGGCGGGGGGGCTCAGATACGCAGTATTTT

J: TRBJ1-1
D: .
size: .
V: TRBV5-1
CDR3: CASSPSSGAEAFF
DNA: TGCGCCAGCAGCCCCTCTTCGGGGGCTGAAGCTTTCTTT

J: TRBJ1-4
D: .
size: .
V: TRBV27
CDR3: CASSEGGVEKLFF
DNA: TGTGCCAGCAGTGAAGGGGGGGTTGAAAAACTGTTTTTT

J: TRBJ2-3
D: .
size: .
V: TRBV7-2
CDR3: CASSLGRGDTQYF
DNA: TGTGCCAGCAGCTTAGGCCGAGGAGATACGCAGTATTTT

J: TRBJ1-2
D: .
size: .
V: TRBV7-6
CDR3: CASSLTEVDGYTF
DNA: TGTGCCAGCAGCTTAACTGAGGTGGATGGCTACACCTTC

J: TRBJ1-1
D: TRBD1
size: .
V: TRBV3-1/TRBV3-2
CDR3: CASSHLRDRDTEAFF
DNA: TGTGCCAGCAGCCACCTCCGGGACAGGGACACTGAAGCTTTCTTT

J: TRBJ1-5
D: .
size: .
V: TRBV3-1/TRBV3-2
CDR3: CASSHQQGLRDQPQHF
DNA: TGTGCCAGCAGCCATCAACAGGGACTCCGGGATCAGCCCCAGCATTTT

J: TRBJ2-1
D: .
size: .
V: TRBV7-9
CDR3: CASSLRITYNEQFF
DNA: TGTGCCAGCAGCTTAAGAATAACCTACAATGAGCAGTTCTTC

J: TRBJ1-5
D: .
size: .
V: TRBV6-5
CDR3: CASSWASNQPQHF
DNA: TGTGCCAGCAGTTGGGCTAGCAATCAGCCCCAGCATTTT

J: TRBJ2-7
D: TRBD2
size: .
V: TRBV19
CDR3: CASTPGEGYEQYF
DNA: TGTGCCAGTACCCCCGGGGAGGGCTACGAGCAGTACTTC

J: TRBJ1-1
D: .
size: few
V: TRBV10-1
CDR3: CASSERTANTEAFF
DNA: TGCGCCAGCAGTGAGCGGACGGCCAACACTGAAGCTTTCTTT

J: TRBJ1-3
D: .
size: .
V: TRBV12-3/TRBV12-4
CDR3: CASSFRGNTIYF
DNA: TGTGCCAGCAGTTTCCGCGGAAACACCATATATTTT

J: TRBJ1-5
D: TRBD1
size: .
V: TRBV7-9
CDR3: CASTLDGTVSNQPQHF
DNA: TGTGCCAGCACCCTAGACGGGACAGTTAGCAATCAGCCCCAGCATTTT

J: TRBJ1-6
D: TRBD1
size: .
V: TRBV7-2
CDR3: CASSLFGTGESDSPLHF
DNA: TGTGCCAGCAGCTTATTCGGGACAGGGGAGTCGGATTCACCCCTCCACTTT

J: TRBJ1-6
D: .
size: .
V: TRBV5-1
CDR3: CASSQRDLSYNSPLHF
DNA: TGCGCCAGCAGCCAAAGGGACCTCTCCTATAATTCACCCCTCCACTTT

J: TRBJ2-3
D: .
size: .
V: TRBV5-1
CDR3: CASSPDGGPDTQYF
DNA: TGCGCCAGCAGCCCGGACGGGGGGCCAGATACGCAGTATTTT

J: TRBJ1-2
D: .
size: .
V: TRBV29-1
CDR3: CSVEDLKETNYGYTF
DNA: TGCAGCGTTGAAGATCTGAAGGAGACTAACTATGGCTACACCTTC

J: TRBJ2-7
D: TRBD2
size: .
V: TRBV9
CDR3: CASSVAERGGRYEQYF
DNA: TGTGCCAGCAGCGTAGCGGAGCGGGGGGGCCGGTACGAGCAGTACTTC

J: TRBJ1-5
D: TRBD1
size: .
V: TRBV18
CDR3: CASSTGPADNQPQHF
DNA: TGTGCCAGCTCGACAGGGCCCGCCGACAATCAGCCCCAGCATTTT

J: TRBJ2-5
D: .
size: .
V: TRBV24-1
CDR3: CATSDTNEGTQYF
DNA: TGTGCCACCAGTGATACTAACGAGGGGACCCAGTACTTC

J: TRBJ2-1
D: .
size: .
V: TRBV27
CDR3: CASSPRAYNEQFF
DNA: TGTGCCAGCAGTCCCCGGGCCTACAATGAGCAGTTCTTC

J: TRBJ1-1
D: .
size: once
V: TRBV10-3
CDR3: CATNRGLGDTEAFF
DNA: TGTGCCACGAACCGTGGACTCGGGGACACTGAAGCTTTCTTT

J: TRBJ2-1
D: .
size: .
V: TRBV3-1/TRBV3-2
CDR3: CASSQDVTGIYNEQFF
DNA: TGTGCCAGCAGCCAAGATGTAACGGGGATCTACAATGAGCAGTTCTTC

J: TRBJ1-1
D: .
size: .
V: TRBV5-1
CDR3: CASSLEVNTEAFF
DNA: TGCGCCAGCAGCTTGGAGGTGAACACTGAAGCTTTCTTT

J: TRBJ2-3
D: .
size: .
V: TRBV7-9
CDR3: CASSLFRDTQYF
DNA: TGTGCCAGCAGCTTATTCCGGGATACGCAGTATTTT

J: TRBJ2-1
D: .
size: .
V: TRBV7-3
CDR3: CASSLTVSGAHPNNEQFF
DNA: TGTGCCAGCAGCTTAACGGTCAGCGGAGCCCATCCTAACAATGAGCAGTTCTTC

J: TRBJ2-7
D: TRBD1
size: .
V: TRBV19
CDR3: CASSGHGTAGYEQYF
DNA: TGTGCCAGTAGTGGCCACGGGACAGCAGGCTACGAGCAGTACTTC

J: TRBJ2-2
D: .
size: .
V: TRBV19
CDR3: CASKWRDGTGELFF
DNA: TGTGCCAGTAAATGGAGAGACGGGACCGGGGAGCTGTTTTTT

J: TRBJ2-1
D: .
size: .
V: TRBV18
CDR3: CASSPPWNNEQFF
DNA: TGTGCCAGCTCACCACCTTGGAACAATGAGCAGTTCTTC

J: TRBJ1-6
D: TRBD1
size: .
V: TRBV9
CDR3: CASSDQTGRSPLHF
DNA: TGTGCCAGCAGCGACCAGACAGGGCGTTCACCCCTCCACTTT

J: TRBJ2-1
D: .
size: .
V: TRBV9
CDR3: CASSVEEFTGGEQFF
DNA: TGTGCCAGCAGCGTAGAAGAATTCACGGGCGGAGAGCAGTTCTTC

J: TRBJ2-7
D: TRBD1
size: .
V: TRBV18
CDR3: CASQQTGASYEQYF
DNA: TGTGCCAGTCAACAGACAGGGGCCTCCTACGAGCAGTACTTC

J: TRBJ1-1
D: TRBD1
size: .
V: TRBV19
CDR3: CASSIGGTVNTEAFF
DNA: TGTGCCAGTAGTATAGGGGGGACAGTAAACACTGAAGCTTTCTTT

J: TRBJ1-1
D: .
size: .
V: TRBV6-2/TRBV6-3
CDR3: CASSYSGSTEAFF
DNA: TGTGCCAGCAGTTACTCAGGGAGCACTGAAGCTTTCTTT

J: TRBJ2-1
D: TRBD2
size: .
V: TRBV6-6
CDR3: CASSPALAGVVEQFF
DNA: TGTGCCAGCAGTCCAGCACTAGCGGGGGTTGTGGAGCAGTTCTTC

J: TRBJ1-3
D: .
size: .
V: TRBV5-5
CDR3: CASSVTGSGNTIYF
DNA: TGTGCCAGCAGCGTGACAGGCTCTGGAAACACCATATATTTT

J: TRBJ2-5
D: TRBD2
size: once
V: TRBV27
CDR3: CASSLSGGVQQETQYF
DNA: TGTGCCAGCAGTCTTAGCGGGGGGGTACAACAAGAGACCCAGTACTTC

J: TRBJ1-2
D: .
size: .
V: TRBV27
CDR3: CASSNQQGYGYTF
DNA: TGTGCCAGCAGCAACCAGCAGGGTTATGGCTACACCTTC

J: TRBJ2-5
D: TRBD2
size: .
V: TRBV9
CDR3: CASSADGRAETQYF
DNA: TGTGCCAGCAGCGCAGACGGGAGGGCAGAGACCCAGTACTTC

J: TRBJ2-5
D: .
size: .
V: TRBV28
CDR3: CASSLIRETQYF
DNA: TGTGCCAGCAGTTTGATTCGAGAGACCCAGTACTTC

J: TRBJ2-5
D: .
size: .
V: TRBV27
CDR3: CASSLIRGGTQYF
DNA: TGTGCCAGCAGTTTAATTCGGGGTGGGACCCAGTACTTC

J: TRBJ2-7
D: .
size: .
V: TRBV3-1/TRBV3-2
CDR3: CASSLGTHYLCYEQYF
DNA: TGTGCCAGCAGCCTCGGGACTCACTACCTTTGTTACGAGCAGTACTTC

J: TRBJ1-2
D: .
size: .
V: TRBV28
CDR3: CASTDLGRNYGYTF
DNA: TGTGCCAGCACCGACCTGGGGCGAAACTATGGCTACACCTTC

J: TRBJ2-2
D: .
size: .
V: TRBV24-1
CDR3: CATSDSGAKNTGELFF
DNA: TGTGCCACCAGTGATTCAGGGGCCAAGAATACCGGGGAGCTGTTTTTT

J: TRBJ1-4
D: .
size: once
V: TRBV18
CDR3: CASSPPGSQTKEKLFF
DNA: TGTGCCAGCTCACCACCGGGCTCGCAGACTAAAGAAAAACTGTTTTTT

J: TRBJ2-7
D: .
size: once
V: TRBV2
CDR3: CASSEGGRTYEQYF
DNA: TGTGCCAGCAGTGAAGGGGGACGAACCTACGAGCAGTACTTC

J: TRBJ1-1
D: TRBD1
size: .
V: TRBV27
CDR3: CASSPNDRGPEAFF
DNA: TGTGCCAGCAGCCCAAACGACAGGGGTCCTGAAGCTTTCTTT

J: TRBJ1-3
D: TRBD1
size: once
V: TRBV6-5
CDR3: CASSTGTGGVTIYF
DNA: TGTGCCAGCAGTACCGGGACAGGGGGCGTCACCATATATTTT

J: TRBJ1-1
D: .
size: .
V: TRBV11-1
CDR3: CASSLALWSEAFF
DNA: TGTGCCAGCAGCTTAGCGCTTTGGAGTGAAGCTTTCTTT

J: TRBJ1-1
D: .
size: .
V: TRBV28
CDR3: CASSTGRLNTEAFF
DNA: TGTGCCAGCAGCACGGGCAGACTGAACACTGAAGCTTTCTTT

J: TRBJ2-1
D: .
size: .
V: TRBV5-1
CDR3: CASSQPPGTDNEQFF
DNA: TGCGCCAGCAGCCAACCTCCCGGGACGGACAATGAGCAGTTCTTC